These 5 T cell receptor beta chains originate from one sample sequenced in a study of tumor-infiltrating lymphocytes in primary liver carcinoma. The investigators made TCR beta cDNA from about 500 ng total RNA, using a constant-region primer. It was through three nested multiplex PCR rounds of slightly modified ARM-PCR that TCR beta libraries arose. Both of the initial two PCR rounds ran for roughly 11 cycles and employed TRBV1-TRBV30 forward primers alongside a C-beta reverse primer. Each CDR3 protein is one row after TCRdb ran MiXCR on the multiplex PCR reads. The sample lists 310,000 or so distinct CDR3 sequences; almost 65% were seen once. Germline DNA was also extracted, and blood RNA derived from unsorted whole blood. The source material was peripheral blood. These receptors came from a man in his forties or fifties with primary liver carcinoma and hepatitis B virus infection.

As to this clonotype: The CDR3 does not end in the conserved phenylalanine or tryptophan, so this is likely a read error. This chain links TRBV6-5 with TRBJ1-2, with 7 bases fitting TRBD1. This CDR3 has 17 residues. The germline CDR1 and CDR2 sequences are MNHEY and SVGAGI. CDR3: CASSYSPNRGSLYGYTS. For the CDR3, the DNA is TGTGCCAGCAGTTACTCGCCCAACAGGGGATCCCTCTATGGTTACACCTCC.

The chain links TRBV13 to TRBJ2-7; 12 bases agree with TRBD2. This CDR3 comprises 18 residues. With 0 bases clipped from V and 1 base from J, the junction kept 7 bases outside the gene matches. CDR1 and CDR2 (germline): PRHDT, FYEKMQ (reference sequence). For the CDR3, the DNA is TGTGCCAGCAGCTTAGGGGCCGGACTAGCGGGATTGTCCTACGAGCAGTACTTC. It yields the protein CASSLGAGLAGLSYEQYF. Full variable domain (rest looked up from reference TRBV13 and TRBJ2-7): AAGVIQSPRHLIKEKRETATLKCYPIPRHDTVYWYQQGPGQDPQFLISFYEKMQSDKGSIPDRFSAQQFSDYHSELNMSSLELGDSALYFCASSLGAGLAGLSYEQYFGPGTRLTVT.

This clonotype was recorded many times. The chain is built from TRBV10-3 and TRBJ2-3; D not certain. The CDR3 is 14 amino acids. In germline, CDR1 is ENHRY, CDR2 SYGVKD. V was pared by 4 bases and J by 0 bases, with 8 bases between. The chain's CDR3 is CAISVAPSTDTQYF. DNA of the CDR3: TGTGCCATCAGTGTGGCACCCAGCACAGATACGCAGTATTTT.

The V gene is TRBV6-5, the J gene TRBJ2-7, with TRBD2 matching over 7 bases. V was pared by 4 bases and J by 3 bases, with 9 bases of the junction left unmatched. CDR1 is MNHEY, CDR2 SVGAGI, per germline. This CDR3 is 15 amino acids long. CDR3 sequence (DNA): TGTGCCAGCAGTTGCTCGGTGGAGCGGGGCTACGAGCAGTACTTC. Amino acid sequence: CASSCSVERGYEQYF.

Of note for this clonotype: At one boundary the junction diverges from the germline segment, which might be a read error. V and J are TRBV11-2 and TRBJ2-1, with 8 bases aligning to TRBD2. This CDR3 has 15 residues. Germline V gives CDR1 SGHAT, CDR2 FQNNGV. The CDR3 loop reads CASSVSGSSYNEQFF. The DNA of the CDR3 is TGTGCCAGCAGCGTAAGCGGGAGTTCCTACAATGAGCAATTCTTC.